These T cell receptor beta chains were read from a single sample in a study of regulatory T cells in long-lasting Graves disease. TCRdb reprocessed the multiplex PCR reads with MiXCR, giving one entry per CDR3 protein. The table includes 400,000 to 500,000 distinct CDR3 sequences, 14% detected once. Separately, the same data were catalogued under a study of T cells in Graves' hyperthyroidism and ophthalmopathy.

The sample in question was peripheral blood mononuclear cells (PBMCs), obtained at new diagnosis, from a patient treated with antithyroid drugs. These receptors were collected from a woman aged 45-65 years with Graves disease. The CDR3 runs from the conserved cysteine through the conserved F or W. The order of the fields is CDR3 DNA, CDR3 protein, clone size, J gene, D gene, V gene. A D gene is named only where the DNA matches it firmly. The size of a clone is reported for some rows only, either as once, few or many, or as a class for expanded clones.

DNA: TGTGCCAGCAGCCACCAGGGTCACAATCAGCCCCAGCATTTT; CDR3: CASSHQGHNQPQHF; size: many; J: TRBJ1-5; D: .; V: TRBV27
DNA: TGCAGTGCTAGAGATCTGGTTGGCTACACCTTC; CDR3: CSARDLVGYTF; size: many; J: TRBJ1-2; D: .; V: TRBV20-1
DNA: TGTGCCAGCAGCTTAGAGGGGGACAGGGATGGCTATGGCTACACCTTC; CDR3: CASSLEGDRDGYGYTF; size: many; J: TRBJ1-2; D: TRBD1; V: TRBV7-9
DNA: TGTGCCAGCAGCTTAGCGGGAGTCTACAATGAGCAGTTGTTC; CDR3: CASSLAGVYNEQLF; size: .; J: TRBJ2-1; D: .; V: TRBV7-8
DNA: TGTGCCAGCAAGAACCCAGCATCCTACGAGCAGTACTTC; CDR3: CASKNPASYEQYF; size: many; J: TRBJ2-7; D: .; V: TRBV7-2
DNA: TGTGCCAGCACCCCCCGCGCATCCGTGGGGGCACCCTACGAGCAGTACTTC; CDR3: CASTPRASVGAPYEQYF; size: many; J: TRBJ2-7; D: .; V: TRBV28
DNA: TGCGCCAGCAGCTTGTCGCAGACCGGGGAGCTGTTTTTT; CDR3: CASSLSQTGELFF; size: few; J: TRBJ2-2; D: .; V: TRBV5-1
DNA: TGCGCCAGCACGGCTAGCGGTTACGAGCAGTACTTC; CDR3: CASTASGYEQYF; size: few; J: TRBJ2-7; D: TRBD2; V: TRBV5-1
DNA: TGTGCCAGCAGCTTTCAGGAGCACCAGCCCCAGCATTTT; CDR3: CASSFQEHQPQHF; size: many; J: TRBJ1-5; D: .; V: TRBV11-2
DNA: TGTGCCAGCAGCTCCTTGACTAGCAATGAGCAGTTCTTC; CDR3: CASSSLTSNEQFF; size: many; J: TRBJ2-1; D: .; V: TRBV11-3
DNA: TGTGCCAGCAGCTTGCGGGACGGCCCGACAGATACGCAGTATTTT; CDR3: CASSLRDGPTDTQYF; size: many; J: TRBJ2-3; D: .; V: TRBV7-9
DNA: TGTGCCCCCTTGGCTCAGCAGGAAGGATGGCAAGAGACCCAGTACTTC; CDR3: CAPLAQQEGWQETQYF; size: many; J: TRBJ2-5; D: .; V: TRBV6-1
DNA: TGTGCCGTAGCGGGGACTAGCGGGACAGGTGAGCAGTTCTTC; CDR3: CAVAGTSGTGEQFF; size: many; J: TRBJ2-1; D: TRBD2; V: TRBV6-1
DNA: TGTGCCAGCAGTTACCACCGGACAGCTAATTTATGGGGTGCCGGGGAGCTGTTTTTT; CDR3: CASSYHRTANLWGAGELFF; size: many; J: TRBJ2-2; D: .; V: TRBV6-9
DNA: TGTGCCAGCAGTTCCGTGGCAGGGAGGAATGAGCAGTTCTTC; CDR3: CASSSVAGRNEQFF; size: many; J: TRBJ2-1; D: .; V: TRBV28
DNA: TGTGCCAGTAGTGACAGGGGACCTCGCACAGGTACGCAGTATTTT; CDR3: CASSDRGPRTGTQYF; size: .; J: TRBJ2-3; D: TRBD1; V: TRBV19
DNA: TGTGCCAGCAGCCGGACTAGCGAGAGCTCCTACAATGAGCAGTTCTTC; CDR3: CASSRTSESSYNEQFF; size: many; J: TRBJ2-1; D: TRBD2; V: TRBV13
DNA: TGTGCCAGCAGCCAAAGGGGCGGGAGTGACCGCTACAATGAGCAGTTCTTC; CDR3: CASSQRGGSDRYNEQFF; size: many; J: TRBJ2-1; D: TRBD2; V: TRBV3-1
DNA: TGTGCCAGCAGCTTCACGGGACAGGGGGCCCAAGAGACCCAGTACTTC; CDR3: CASSFTGQGAQETQYF; size: many; J: TRBJ2-5; D: TRBD1; V: TRBV7-2
DNA: TGTGCCAGCAGACCCTCGTGGGTGTCCTCCTACAATGAGCAGTTCTTC; CDR3: CASRPSWVSSYNEQFF; size: many; J: TRBJ2-1; D: .; V: TRBV27
DNA: TGTGCCAGCAGTTTCAGGACAGTAGAACAGGGCCCGATCTACACGAACACCGGGGAGCTGTTTTTT; CDR3: CASSFRTVEQGPIYTNTGELFF; size: .; J: TRBJ2-2; D: .; V: TRBV27
DNA: TGTGCCTGGAGTGCCTCAAACTGGGATGAGCAGTTCTTC; CDR3: CAWSASNWDEQFF; size: many; J: TRBJ2-1; D: .; V: TRBV30
DNA: TGCGCCAGCAGCCTACCGGGACGGATCTCCTACGAGCAGTACTTC; CDR3: CASSLPGRISYEQYF; size: .; J: TRBJ2-7; D: .; V: TRBV5-1
DNA: TGCAGTGCTAGAGAGCGGGCCCTGAGGGATGAGCAGTTCTTC; CDR3: CSARERALRDEQFF; size: .; J: TRBJ2-1; D: .; V: TRBV20-1
DNA: TGTGCCAGCAGTGAAGAGCAGGGGAGGACCGGGGAGCTGTTTTTT; CDR3: CASSEEQGRTGELFF; size: many; J: TRBJ2-2; D: .; V: TRBV2
DNA: TGCAGCGTTGGATGGACAGGGGGCGAGCAGTACTTC; CDR3: CSVGWTGGEQYF; size: many; J: TRBJ2-7; D: TRBD1; V: TRBV29-1
DNA: TGTGCCAGCAGCCCCGGTGCTCCACTAGCAAGAGATACGCAGTATTTT; CDR3: CASSPGAPLARDTQYF; size: few; J: TRBJ2-3; D: .; V: TRBV3-1
DNA: TGTGCCTGGCATAATCGCAGGGGGCCCTCCTATGGCTACACCTTC; CDR3: CAWHNRRGPSYGYTF; size: .; J: TRBJ1-2; D: TRBD1; V: TRBV30
DNA: TGCAGCGTCGGACAGGGTGAAGCTTTCTTT; CDR3: CSVGQGEAFF; size: few; J: TRBJ1-1; D: TRBD1; V: TRBV29-1
DNA: TGCGCCAGCAGTGATTTTGGACAGGGTGCGAACACTGAAGCTTTCTTT; CDR3: CASSDFGQGANTEAFF; size: few; J: TRBJ1-1; D: TRBD1; V: TRBV10-2
DNA: TGTGCCAGCAGGCCCGACAGGAACACCGGGGAGCTGTTTTTT; CDR3: CASRPDRNTGELFF; size: many; J: TRBJ2-2; D: .; V: TRBV12-3/TRBV12-4
DNA: TGTGCCAGCAGCGTAGCGTCCAGGGTGGGAACCGGGGAGCTGTTTTTT; CDR3: CASSVASRVGTGELFF; size: few; J: TRBJ2-2; D: .; V: TRBV9
DNA: TGTGCCAGCAGTTACTCGACCTACGAGCAGTACTTC; CDR3: CASSYSTYEQYF; size: many; J: TRBJ2-7; D: .; V: TRBV28
DNA: TGTGCCAGCCGCCGGGACGAAACCTACGAGCAGTACTTC; CDR3: CASRRDETYEQYF; size: .; J: TRBJ2-7; D: .; V: TRBV7-9
DNA: TGCGCCAGCAGCCAGTCGGCGGGAGTGGGGGAGACCCAGTACTTC; CDR3: CASSQSAGVGETQYF; size: few; J: TRBJ2-5; D: TRBD2; V: TRBV10-2
DNA: TGTGCCAGCAGCACCCGACAGGGGGTGGGCACTGAAGCTTTCTTT; CDR3: CASSTRQGVGTEAFF; size: many; J: TRBJ1-1; D: TRBD1; V: TRBV11-2
DNA: TGTGCCAGCAGTTACTGGAAAGAGAACACTGAAGCTTTCTTT; CDR3: CASSYWKENTEAFF; size: few; J: TRBJ1-1; D: .; V: TRBV12-3/TRBV12-4
DNA: TGTGCCAGCAGTGTGGCCACAGGGCTCTCTGGAAACACCATATATTTT; CDR3: CASSVATGLSGNTIYF; size: .; J: TRBJ1-3; D: .; V: TRBV9
DNA: TGTGCCTGGAGTAGCTCTACTTCAGGTTGGAAGCCCCAGCATTTT; CDR3: CAWSSSTSGWKPQHF; size: many; J: TRBJ1-5; D: .; V: TRBV30
DNA: TGTGCCAGCAGTTTAACGGGGGCGGACACCGGGGAGCTGTTTTTT; CDR3: CASSLTGADTGELFF; size: many; J: TRBJ2-2; D: .; V: TRBV12-3/TRBV12-4
DNA: TGTGCCAGCAGCCAAGCCTCGGGTCAGGATCAGCCCCAGCATTTT; CDR3: CASSQASGQDQPQHF; size: few; J: TRBJ1-5; D: .; V: TRBV3-1
DNA: TGTGCCAGCTCATCAGGGTTCAACACAGATACGCAGTATTTT; CDR3: CASSSGFNTDTQYF; size: .; J: TRBJ2-3; D: .; V: TRBV18